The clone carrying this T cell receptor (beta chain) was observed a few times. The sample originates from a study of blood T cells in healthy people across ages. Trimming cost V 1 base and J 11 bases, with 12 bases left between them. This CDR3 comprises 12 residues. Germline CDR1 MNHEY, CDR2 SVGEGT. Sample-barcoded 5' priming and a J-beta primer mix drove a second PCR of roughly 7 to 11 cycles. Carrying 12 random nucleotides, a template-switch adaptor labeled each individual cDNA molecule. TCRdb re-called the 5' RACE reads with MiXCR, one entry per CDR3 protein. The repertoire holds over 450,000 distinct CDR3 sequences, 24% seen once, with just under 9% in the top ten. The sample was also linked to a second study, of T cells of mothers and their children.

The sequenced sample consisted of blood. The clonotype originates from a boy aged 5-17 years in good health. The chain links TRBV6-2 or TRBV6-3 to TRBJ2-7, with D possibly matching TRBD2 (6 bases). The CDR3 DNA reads TGTGCCAGCAGTTACTTGGGCGGCGGGAAGTACTTC. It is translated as CASSYLGGGKYF.